The entry below describes one T cell receptor beta chain. The antigen is undetermined. The data were obtained in a study of cytomegalovirus exposure and HLA in healthy donors. Background on the study: Unique TCR beta sequences numbering about 100 million came from around 180 million T cells in an earlier analysis. Overall study results and limits: In most subjects, TCR beta sequences reportedly gave accurate predictions of HLA-A and HLA-B alleles. In an earlier analysis, most TCR beta V segments were productive about 87% or about 30% of the time. Researchers catalogued approximately 170 TCR beta chains as cytomegalovirus-associated.

Trimming shortened V by 7 bases and J by 0 bases, and 12 bases separated the two germline ends. CDR3 length equals 14 residues. In germline, CDR1 is MDHEN, CDR2 SYDVKM. PCR employed 60 Vbeta and 13 Jbeta primers. Profiled with immunoSEQ multiplex PCR; TCRdb holds only in-frame clones, not every one. The sample comprises tens of thousands of clones, 78% of which are singletons, and approximately 1.6% rests with the top ten. The sequence was collected from a man in his forties or fifties in good health and CMV-seronegative. This chain connects TRBV28 to TRBJ1-1; D remains unclear. The sequencing input was PBMCs. In nucleotides, the CDR3 is TGTGCCAGCACCCAAATACCTATGAACACTGAAGCTTTCTTT. This gives the protein CASTQIPMNTEAFF.